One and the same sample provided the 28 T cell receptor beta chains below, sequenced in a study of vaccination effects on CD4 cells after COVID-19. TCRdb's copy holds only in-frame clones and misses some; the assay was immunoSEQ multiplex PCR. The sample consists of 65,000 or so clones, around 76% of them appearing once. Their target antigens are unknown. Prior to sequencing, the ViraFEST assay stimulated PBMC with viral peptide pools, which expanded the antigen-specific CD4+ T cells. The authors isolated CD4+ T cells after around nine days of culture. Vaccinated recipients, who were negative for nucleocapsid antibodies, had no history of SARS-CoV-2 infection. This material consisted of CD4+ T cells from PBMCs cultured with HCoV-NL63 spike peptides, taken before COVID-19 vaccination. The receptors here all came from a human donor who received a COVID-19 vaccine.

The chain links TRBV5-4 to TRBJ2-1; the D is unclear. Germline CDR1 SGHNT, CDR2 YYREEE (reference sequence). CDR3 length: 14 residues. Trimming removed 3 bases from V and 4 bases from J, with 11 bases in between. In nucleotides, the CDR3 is TGTGCCAGCAGCTATGGAGCAGGATACAATGAGCAGTTCTTC. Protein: CASSYGAGYNEQFF.

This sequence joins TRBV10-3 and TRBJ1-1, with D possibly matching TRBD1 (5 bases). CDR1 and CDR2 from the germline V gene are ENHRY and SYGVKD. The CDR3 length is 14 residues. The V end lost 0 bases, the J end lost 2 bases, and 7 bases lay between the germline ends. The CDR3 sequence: CAISESGVNTEAFF. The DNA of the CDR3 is TGTGCCATCAGTGAGTCGGGGGTCAACACTGAAGCTTTCTTT.

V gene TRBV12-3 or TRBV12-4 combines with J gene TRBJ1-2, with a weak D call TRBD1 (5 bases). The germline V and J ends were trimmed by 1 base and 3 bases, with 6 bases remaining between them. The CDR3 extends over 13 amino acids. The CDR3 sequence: CASSLGGDYGYTF. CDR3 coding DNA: TGTGCCAGCAGTTTAGGGGGGGACTATGGCTACACCTTC.

In DNA form, the CDR3 reads TGTGCCAGCAGCCGAACCTACAGGGGCGGAGATGGCTACACCTTC. Translated: CASSRTYRGGDGYTF. This sequence joins TRBV3-1 (or the pseudogene TRBV3-2) and TRBJ1-2; 7 positions match TRBD1. V dropped 4 bases and J dropped 6; count of bases not matched to a gene: 11. This CDR3 has 15 amino acids. CDR1 is LGHDT, CDR2 YNNKEL, per germline (reference sequence).

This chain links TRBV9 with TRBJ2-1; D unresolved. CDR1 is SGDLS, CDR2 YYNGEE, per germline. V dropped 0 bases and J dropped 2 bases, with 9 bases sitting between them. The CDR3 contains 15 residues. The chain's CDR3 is CASSVAGGPYNEQFF. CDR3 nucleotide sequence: TGTGCCAGCAGCGTAGCCGGCGGCCCCTACAATGAGCAGTTCTTC. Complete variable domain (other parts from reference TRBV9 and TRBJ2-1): DSGVTQTPKHLITATGQRVTLRCSPRSGDLSVYWYQQSLDQGLQFLIQYYNGEERAKGNILERFSAQQFPDLHSELNLSSLELGDSALYFCASSVAGGPYNEQFFGPGTRLTVL.

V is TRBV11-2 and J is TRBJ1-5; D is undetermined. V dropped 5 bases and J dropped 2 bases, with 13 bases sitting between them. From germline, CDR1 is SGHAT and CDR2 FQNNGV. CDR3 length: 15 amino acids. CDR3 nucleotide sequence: TGTGCCAGCAGCGGGTCCGGCAAGGGCAATCAGCCCCAGCATTTT. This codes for CASSGSGKGNQPQHF.

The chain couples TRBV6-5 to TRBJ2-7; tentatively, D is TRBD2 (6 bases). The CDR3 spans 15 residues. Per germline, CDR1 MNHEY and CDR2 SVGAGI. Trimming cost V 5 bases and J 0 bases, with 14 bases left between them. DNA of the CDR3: TGTGCCAGCAGTAGGGACTCTGTAGGCTCCTACGAGCAGTACGTC. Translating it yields CASSRDSVGSYEQYV.

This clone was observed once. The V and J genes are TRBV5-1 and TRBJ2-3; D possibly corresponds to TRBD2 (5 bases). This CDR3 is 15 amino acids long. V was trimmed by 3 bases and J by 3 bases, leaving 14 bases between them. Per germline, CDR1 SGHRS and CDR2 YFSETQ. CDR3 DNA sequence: TGCGCCAGCAGCTGGACCGCGGGTTCGACAGATACGCAGTATTTT. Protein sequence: CASSWTAGSTDTQYF. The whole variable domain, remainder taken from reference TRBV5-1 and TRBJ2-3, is KAGVTQTPRYLIKTRGQQVTLSCSPISGHRSVSWYQQTPGQGLQFLFEYFSETQRNKGNFPGRFSGRQFSNSRSEMNVSTLELGDSALYLCASSWTAGSTDTQYFGPGTRLTVL.

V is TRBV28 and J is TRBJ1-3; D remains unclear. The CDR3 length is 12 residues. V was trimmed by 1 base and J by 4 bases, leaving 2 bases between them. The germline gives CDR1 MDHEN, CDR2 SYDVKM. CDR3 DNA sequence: TGTGCCAGCAGTTTATCGGGAAACACCATATATTTT. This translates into CASSLSGNTIYF.

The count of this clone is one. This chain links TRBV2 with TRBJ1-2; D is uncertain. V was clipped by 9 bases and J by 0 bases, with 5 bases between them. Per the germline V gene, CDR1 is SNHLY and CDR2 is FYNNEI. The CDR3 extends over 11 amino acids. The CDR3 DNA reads TGTGCCAGTCGGACTAACTATGGCTACACCTTC. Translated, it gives CASRTNYGYTF.

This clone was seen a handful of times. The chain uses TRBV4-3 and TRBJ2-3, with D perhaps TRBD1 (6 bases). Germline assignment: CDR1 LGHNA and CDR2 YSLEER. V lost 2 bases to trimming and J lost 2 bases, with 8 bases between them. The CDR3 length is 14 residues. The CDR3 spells CASSQTGITDTQYF. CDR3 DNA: TGCGCCAGCAGCCAAACAGGGATCACAGATACGCAGTATTTT.

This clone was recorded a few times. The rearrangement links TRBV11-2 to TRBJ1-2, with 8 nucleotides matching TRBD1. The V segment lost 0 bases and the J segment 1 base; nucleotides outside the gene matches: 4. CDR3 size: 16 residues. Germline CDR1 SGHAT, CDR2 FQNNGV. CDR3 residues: CASSLDIGQGNYGYTF. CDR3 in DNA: TGTGCCAGCAGCTTAGATATAGGACAGGGTAACTATGGCTACACCTTC.

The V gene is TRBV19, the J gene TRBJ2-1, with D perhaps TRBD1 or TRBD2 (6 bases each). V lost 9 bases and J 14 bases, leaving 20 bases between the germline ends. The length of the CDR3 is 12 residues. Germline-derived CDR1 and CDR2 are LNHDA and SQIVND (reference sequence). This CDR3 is CASRTPSGAKFF. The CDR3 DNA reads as TGTGCCAGCCGAACCCCGTCGGGGGCGAAGTTCTTC.

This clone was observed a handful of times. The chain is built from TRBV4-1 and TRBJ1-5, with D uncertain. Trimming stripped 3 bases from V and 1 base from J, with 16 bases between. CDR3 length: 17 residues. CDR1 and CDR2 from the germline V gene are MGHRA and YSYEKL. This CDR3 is CASSQGSNGESNQPQHF. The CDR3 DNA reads TGCGCCAGCAGCCAGGGCAGCAACGGGGAGAGCAATCAGCCCCAGCATTTT.

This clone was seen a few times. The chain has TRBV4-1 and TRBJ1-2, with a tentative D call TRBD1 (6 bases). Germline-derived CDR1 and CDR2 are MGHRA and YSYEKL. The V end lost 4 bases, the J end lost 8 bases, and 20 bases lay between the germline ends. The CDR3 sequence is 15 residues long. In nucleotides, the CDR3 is TGCGCCAGCAGCCCCCGGGGGGGCGCGCTTGAGGGCTACACCTTC. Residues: CASSPRGGALEGYTF.

CDR3 residues: CASSASGGSENIQYF. The DNA of the CDR3 is TGTGCCAGCAGCGCTAGCGGGGGCTCGGAAAACATTCAGTACTTC. The chain carries TRBV3-1 (or the pseudogene TRBV3-2) and TRBJ2-4; 10 nucleotides agree with TRBD2. The CDR3 length is 15 residues. Germline V lookup: CDR1 LGHDT, CDR2 YNNKEL (reference sequence). Trimming removed 5 bases from V and 5 bases from J; junction bases left unmatched: 6.

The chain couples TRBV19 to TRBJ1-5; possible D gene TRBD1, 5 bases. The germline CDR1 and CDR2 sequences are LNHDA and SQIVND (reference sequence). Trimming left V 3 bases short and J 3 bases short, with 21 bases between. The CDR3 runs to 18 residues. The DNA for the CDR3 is TGTGCCAGTAGTATCTTAGGGACCAGCGTGCGGGACAATCAGCCCCAGCATTTT. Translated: CASSILGTSVRDNQPQHF.

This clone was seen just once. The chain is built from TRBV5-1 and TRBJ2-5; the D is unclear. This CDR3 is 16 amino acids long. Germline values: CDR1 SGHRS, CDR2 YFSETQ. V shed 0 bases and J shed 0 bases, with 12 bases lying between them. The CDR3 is CASSLAPSANQETQYF. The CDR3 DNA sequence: TGCGCCAGCAGCTTGGCCCCGTCAGCTAACCAAGAGACCCAGTACTTC. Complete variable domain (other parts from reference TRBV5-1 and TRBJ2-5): KAGVTQTPRYLIKTRGQQVTLSCSPISGHRSVSWYQQTPGQGLQFLFEYFSETQRNKGNFPGRFSGRQFSNSRSEMNVSTLELGDSALYLCASSLAPSANQETQYFGPGTRLLVL.

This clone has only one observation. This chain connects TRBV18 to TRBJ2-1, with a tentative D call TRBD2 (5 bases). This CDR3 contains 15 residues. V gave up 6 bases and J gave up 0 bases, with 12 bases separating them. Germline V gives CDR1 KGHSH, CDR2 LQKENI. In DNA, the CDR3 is TGTGCCAGCTCCATGGACTTCTACTCCTACAATGAGCAGTTCTTC. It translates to CASSMDFYSYNEQFF.

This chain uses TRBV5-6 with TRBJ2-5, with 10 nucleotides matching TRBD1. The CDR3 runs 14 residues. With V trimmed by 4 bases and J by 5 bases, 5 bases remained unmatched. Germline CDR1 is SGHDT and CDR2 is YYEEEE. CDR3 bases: TGTGCCAGCAGCCAAGGACAGGGGGTTGAGACCCAGTACTTC. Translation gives CASSQGQGVETQYF. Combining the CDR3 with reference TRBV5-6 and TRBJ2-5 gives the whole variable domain DAGVTQSPTHLIKTRGQQVTLRCSPKSGHDTVSWYQQALGQGPQFIFQYYEEEERQRGNFPDRFSGHQFPNYSSELNVNALLLGDSALYLCASSQGQGVETQYFGPGTRLLVL.

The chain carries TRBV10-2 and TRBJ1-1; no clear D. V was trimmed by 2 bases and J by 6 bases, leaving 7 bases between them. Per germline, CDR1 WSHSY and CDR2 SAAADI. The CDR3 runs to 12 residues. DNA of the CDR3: TGCGCCAGCAGTGAGGTCAGCTCTGAAGCTTTCTTT. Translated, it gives CASSEVSSEAFF.

CDR3 amino acids: CASAQGVSTDTQYF. The DNA of the CDR3 is TGTGCCAGCGCCCAGGGGGTTAGCACAGATACGCAGTATTTT. The genes are TRBV18 and TRBJ2-3; 7 bases line up with TRBD1. This CDR3 is 14 amino acids long. V was clipped by 8 bases and J by 0 bases; unmatched bases: 5. Germline V CDR1 and CDR2: KGHSH, LQKENI.

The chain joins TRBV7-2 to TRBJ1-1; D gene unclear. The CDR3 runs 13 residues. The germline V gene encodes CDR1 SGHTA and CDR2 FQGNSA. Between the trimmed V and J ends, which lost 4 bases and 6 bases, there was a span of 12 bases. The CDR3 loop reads CASSSPLAAEAFF. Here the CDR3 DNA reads TGTGCCAGCAGCTCCCCCTTGGCTGCTGAAGCTTTCTTT.

For the CDR3, the DNA is TGTGCCAGTAGTTCTACCGGGACTCCCAGACCTGAGCAGTTCTTC. It encodes CASSSTGTPRPEQFF. The chain is built from TRBV19 and TRBJ2-1; a weak D match, TRBD2 (6 bases). Per germline, CDR1 LNHDA and CDR2 SQIVND (reference sequence). The V and J ends lost 5 bases and 9 bases respectively, with 20 bases between them. This CDR3 has 15 amino acids.

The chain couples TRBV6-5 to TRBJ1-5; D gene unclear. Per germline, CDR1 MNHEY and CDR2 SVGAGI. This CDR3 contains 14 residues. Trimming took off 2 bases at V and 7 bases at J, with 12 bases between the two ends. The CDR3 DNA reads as TGTGCCAGCAGTTACAGCCGCGGACGGCAGCCCCAGCATTTT. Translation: CASSYSRGRQPQHF.

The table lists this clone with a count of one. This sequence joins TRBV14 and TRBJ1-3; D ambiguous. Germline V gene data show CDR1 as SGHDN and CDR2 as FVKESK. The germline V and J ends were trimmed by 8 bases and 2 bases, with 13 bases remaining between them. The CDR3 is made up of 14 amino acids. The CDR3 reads CASQPLVAGNTIYF. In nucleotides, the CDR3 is TGTGCCAGCCAACCGTTGGTAGCTGGAAACACCATATATTTT.

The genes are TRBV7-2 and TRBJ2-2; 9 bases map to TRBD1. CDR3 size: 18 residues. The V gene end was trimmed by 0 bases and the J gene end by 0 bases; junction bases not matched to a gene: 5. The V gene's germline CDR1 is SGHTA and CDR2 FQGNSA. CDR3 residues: CASSLAYRGPTNTGELFF. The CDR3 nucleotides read TGTGCCAGCAGCTTAGCGTACAGGGGGCCGACGAACACCGGGGAGCTGTTTTTT.

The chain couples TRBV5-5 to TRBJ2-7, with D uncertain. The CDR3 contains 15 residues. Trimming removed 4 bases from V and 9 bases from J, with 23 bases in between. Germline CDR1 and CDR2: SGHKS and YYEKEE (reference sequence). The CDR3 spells CASSVTPTSGSVQYV. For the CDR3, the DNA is TGTGCCAGCAGCGTGACACCAACCTCTGGTAGTGTGCAGTACGTC.